The T cell receptor beta chain under discussion was sequenced for a study of T cell repertoires in cytomegalovirus infection. CDR1 is LNHDA and CDR2 is SQIVND in the germline V gene (reference sequence). CDR3 size: 11 residues. Between the trimmed V and J ends, which lost 7 bases and 6 bases, there was a span of 7 bases. Details on this clonotype: Its antigen is currently unknown.

TCRdb passed the reads through MiXCR, listing each CDR3 protein once. The table records 700,000 to 900,000 distinct CDR3 sequences, about 27% of them present only once. The chain combines TRBV19 with TRBJ1-5; D unresolved. The specimen was cultured CD8+ T cells from PBMCs, collected from culture after CMV antigen stimulation. This receptor was obtained from a human donor in good health (CMV status not recorded). Some clones in this sample may be carry-over from other donors' samples. CDR3 in amino acids: CASKGGQPQHF. The CDR3 region has the DNA TGTGCCAGTAAAGGCGGTCAGCCCCAGCATTTT. The whole variable domain, filled in from reference TRBV19 and TRBJ1-5, reads DGGITQSPKYLFRKEGQNVTLSCEQNLNHDAMYWYRQDPGQGLRLIYYSQIVNDFQKGDIAEGYSVSREKKESFPLTVTSAQKNPTAFYLCASKGGQPQHFGDGTRLSIL.